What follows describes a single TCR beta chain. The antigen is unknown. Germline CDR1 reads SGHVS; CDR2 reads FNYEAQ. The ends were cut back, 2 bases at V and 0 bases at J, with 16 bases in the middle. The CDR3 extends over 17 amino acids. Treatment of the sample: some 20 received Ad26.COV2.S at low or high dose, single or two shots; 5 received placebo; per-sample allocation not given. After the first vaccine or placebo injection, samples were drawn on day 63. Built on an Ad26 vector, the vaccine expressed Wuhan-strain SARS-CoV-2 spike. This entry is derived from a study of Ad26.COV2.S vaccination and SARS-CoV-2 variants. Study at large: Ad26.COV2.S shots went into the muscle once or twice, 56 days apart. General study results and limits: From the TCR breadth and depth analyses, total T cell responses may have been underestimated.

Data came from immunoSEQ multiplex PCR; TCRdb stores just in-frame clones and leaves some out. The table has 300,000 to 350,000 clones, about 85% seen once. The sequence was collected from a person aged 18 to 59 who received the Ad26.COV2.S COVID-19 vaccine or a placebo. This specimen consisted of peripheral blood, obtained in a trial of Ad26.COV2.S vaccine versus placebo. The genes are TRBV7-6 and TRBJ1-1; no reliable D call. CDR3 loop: CASSLLGWSGMNTEAFF. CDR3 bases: TGTGCCAGCAGCTTACTCGGTTGGTCTGGTATGAACACTGAAGCTTTCTTT.